The present TCR beta chain was sequenced within a study of response to subunit inactivated influenza vaccine. In TCRdb, the RT-PCR reads were re-called with MiXCR into one record per CDR3 protein. This sample carries some 850,000 distinct CDR3 sequences, approximately 17% of them seen once, and the ten largest clones take roughly 11%. Germline trimming cut 0 bases from V and 0 bases from J; bases unmatched to any gene: 5. CDR3 length equals 16 residues. CDR1 is DFQATT, CDR2 SNEGSKA, per germline (reference sequence). This clonotype has more than one count but fewer than ten. Its specificity is unknown. General observations from the study: Authors proposed each seasonal influenza vaccination draws in few new T cells.

The chain couples TRBV20-1 to TRBJ1-5; 7 bases agree with TRBD1. Source: PBMCs from blood, taken 5 days after vaccination. The sequence was collected from a man aged 50 to 59 who received an inactivated influenza vaccine. DNA for the CDR3: TGCAGTGCTAGAGATCTCGGGACAGATAGCAATCAGCCCCAGCATTTT. Amino acid sequence: CSARDLGTDSNQPQHF.